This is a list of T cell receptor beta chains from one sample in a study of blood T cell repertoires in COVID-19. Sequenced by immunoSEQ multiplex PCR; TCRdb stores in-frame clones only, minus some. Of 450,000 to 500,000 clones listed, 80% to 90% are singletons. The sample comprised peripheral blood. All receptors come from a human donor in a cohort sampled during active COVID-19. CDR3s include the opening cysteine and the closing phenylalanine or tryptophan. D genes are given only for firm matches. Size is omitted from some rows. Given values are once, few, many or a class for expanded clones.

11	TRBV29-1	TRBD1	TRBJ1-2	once	TGCAGCGTGCTTGGACAGGGTAGCTACACCTTC	CSVLGQGSYTF
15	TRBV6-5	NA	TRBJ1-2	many	TGTGCCAGCAGTTCCTACAGGGATAGGGGCTATGGCTACACCTTC	CASSSYRDRGYGYTF
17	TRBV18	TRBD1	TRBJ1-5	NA	TGTGCCAGCTCACAGGACAGGGGACCCCATAGCAATCAGCCCCAGCATTTT	CASSQDRGPHSNQPQHF
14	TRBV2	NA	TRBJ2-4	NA	TGTGCCAGCAGTATCGGACAGGCCAAAAACATTCAGTACTTC	CASSIGQAKNIQYF
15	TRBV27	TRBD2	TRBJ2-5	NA	TGTGCCAGCAGTTCCGGCCTAGCGGGATGGGAGACCCAGTACTTC	CASSSGLAGWETQYF
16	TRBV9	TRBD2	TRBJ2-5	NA	TGTGCCAGCAGCGTTAGCGGGAGTGGCCCACAAGAGACCCAGTACTTC	CASSVSGSGPQETQYF
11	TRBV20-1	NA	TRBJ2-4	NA	TGCAGTGCCCCGACAGAAAACATTCAGTACTTC	CSAPTENIQYF
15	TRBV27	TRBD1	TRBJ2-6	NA	TGTGCCAGCAGTTTGGTACAGGGGTGGACCAACGTCCTGACTTTC	CASSLVQGWTNVLTF
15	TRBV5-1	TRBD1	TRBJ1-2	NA	TGCGCCAGCAGCTTGGCGGACAGGGGCTCCTATGGCTACACCTTC	CASSLADRGSYGYTF
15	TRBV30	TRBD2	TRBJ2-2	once	TGTGCCTGGATGGGAGCGGGAGTGAGCACCGGGGAGCTGTTTTTT	CAWMGAGVSTGELFF
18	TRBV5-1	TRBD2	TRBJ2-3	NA	TGCGCCAGCAGCTTGGCGCGGTCTAGCGGGGAACTCACAGATACGCAGTATTTT	CASSLARSSGELTDTQYF
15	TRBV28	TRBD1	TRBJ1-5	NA	TGTGCCAGCAGTTCGGGAGGGACAGGGAATCAGCCCCAGCATTTT	CASSSGGTGNQPQHF
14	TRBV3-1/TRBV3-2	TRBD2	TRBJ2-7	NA	TGTGCCAGCAGCACCCTCGGGAGGGTCTACGAGCAGTACTTC	CASSTLGRVYEQYF
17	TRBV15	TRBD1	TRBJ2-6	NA	TGTGCCACCAGCGGATGGACAGGGGGTTCCGGGGCCAACGTCCTGACTTTC	CATSGWTGGSGANVLTF
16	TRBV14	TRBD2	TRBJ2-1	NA	TGTGCCAGCAGCCCCATACTAGCGGGCGGACTAACTGAGCAGTTCTTC	CASSPILAGGLTEQFF
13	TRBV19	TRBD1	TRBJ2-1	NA	TGTGCCAGTAGTATGGGGACAGCTTCAGAGCAGTTCTTC	CASSMGTASEQFF
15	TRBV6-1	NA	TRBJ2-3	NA	TGTGCCAGCAGTGATCTAAATCTTAGCACAGATACGCAGTATTTT	CASSDLNLSTDTQYF
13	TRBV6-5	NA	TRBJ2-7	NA	TGTGCCAGCACTCCCTCGACAGTATACGAGCAGTACTTC	CASTPSTVYEQYF
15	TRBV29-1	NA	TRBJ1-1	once	TGCAGCGTTCAAGGTACGGGGGGGAGGAACACTGAAGCTTTCTTT	CSVQGTGGRNTEAFF
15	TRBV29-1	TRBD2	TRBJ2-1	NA	TGCAGCGTTGTACTAGCGGGATCCTCCTACAATGAGCAGTTCTTC	CSVVLAGSSYNEQFF
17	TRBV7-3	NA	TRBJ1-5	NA	TGTGCCAGCAGCTTAATAACACAGGCCGAGAGCAATCAGCCCCAGCATTTT	CASSLITQAESNQPQHF
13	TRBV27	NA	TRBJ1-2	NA	TGTGCCAGCAGAAGCGAAGCTAACTATGGCTACACCTTC	CASRSEANYGYTF
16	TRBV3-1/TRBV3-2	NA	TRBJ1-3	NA	TGTGCCAGCAGCCAGTACTATGAGGCCTCTGGAAACACCATATATTTT	CASSQYYEASGNTIYF
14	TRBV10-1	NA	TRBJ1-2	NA	TGCGCCAGCAGTGAGCAGTCGGCAGGCTATGGCTACACCTTC	CASSEQSAGYGYTF
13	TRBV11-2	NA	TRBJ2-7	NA	TGTGCCAGCAGCTTAGCGGGTTTTTACGAGCAGTACTTC	CASSLAGFYEQYF
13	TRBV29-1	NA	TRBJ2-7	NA	TGCAGCGTAGCTAAAGTACAGGACTACGAGCAGTACTTC	CSVAKVQDYEQYF
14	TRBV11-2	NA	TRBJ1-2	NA	TGTGCCAGCAGCTTAGGGACAGCTAACTATGGCTACACCTTC	CASSLGTANYGYTF
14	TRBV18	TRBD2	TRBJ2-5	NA	TGTGCCAGCTCACCTCGACTAGCGGAAGAGACCCAGTACTTC	CASSPRLAEETQYF
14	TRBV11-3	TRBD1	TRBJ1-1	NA	TGTGCCAGCAGCCCAGGGGGTCGGTACACTGAAGCTTTCTTT	CASSPGGRYTEAFF
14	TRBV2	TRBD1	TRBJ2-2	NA	TGTGCCAGCATGGGACAGGGTTCAGCCGGGGAGCTGTTTTTT	CASMGQGSAGELFF
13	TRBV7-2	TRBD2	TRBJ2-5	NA	TGTGCCAGCAGCAGTAGCGGGGGGGAGACCCAGTACTTC	CASSSSGGETQYF
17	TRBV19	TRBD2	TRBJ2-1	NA	TGTGCCAGTAGTATGCCCAGGGTGACTAGCGGGATTGGTGAGCAGTTCTTC	CASSMPRVTSGIGEQFF
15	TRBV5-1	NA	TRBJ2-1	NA	TGCGCCAGCAGCTTGGCCGGGACTGATACCAATGAGCAGTTCTTC	CASSLAGTDTNEQFF
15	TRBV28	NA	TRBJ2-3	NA	TGTGCCAGCAGTTTACAGGGAACTAGCACAGATACGCAGTATTTT	CASSLQGTSTDTQYF
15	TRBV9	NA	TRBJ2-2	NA	TGTGCCAGCAGCGTCTCCCTTACCGGAGAGGAGGAGCTGTTTTTT	CASSVSLTGEEELFF
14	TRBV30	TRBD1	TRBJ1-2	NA	TGTGCCTGGAGTGCGGGACAGGCTAACTATGGCTACACCTTC	CAWSAGQANYGYTF
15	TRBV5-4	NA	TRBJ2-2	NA	TGTGCCAGCACCCTCGACACCACGAACACCGGGGAGCTGTTTTTT	CASTLDTTNTGELFF
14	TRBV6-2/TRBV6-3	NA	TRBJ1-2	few	TGTGCCAGCAGCACCCCAGGGGAATGGAGTGGCTACACCTTC	CASSTPGEWSGYTF
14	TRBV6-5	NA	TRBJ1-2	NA	TGTGCCAGCAGTTACTCGGGGGGTAACTATGGCTACACCTTC	CASSYSGGNYGYTF
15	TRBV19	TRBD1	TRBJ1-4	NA	TGTGCCAGTAGTGGAGGGACAGGACGTTACGAAAAACTGTTTTTT	CASSGGTGRYEKLFF
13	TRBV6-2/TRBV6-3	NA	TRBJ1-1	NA	TGTGCCAGCAGTTACGGCTCAGTCACTGAAGCTTTCTTT	CASSYGSVTEAFF
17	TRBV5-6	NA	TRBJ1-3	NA	TGTGCCAGCAGCTTGGTAGGGGATACCCTCTCTGGAAACACCATATATTTT	CASSLVGDTLSGNTIYF
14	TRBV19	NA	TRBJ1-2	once	TGTGCCAGTAGTATAGATTCCGAGGGATATGGCTACACCTTC	CASSIDSEGYGYTF
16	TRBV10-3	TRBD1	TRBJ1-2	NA	TGTGCCATCAGTTCATTCGACAGGGGGCTGAACGATGGCTACACCTTC	CAISSFDRGLNDGYTF
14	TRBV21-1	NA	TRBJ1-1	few	TGTGCCAGCAGCAAAAGGGATCCGACAGGTTATGCTTTCTTT	CASSKRDPTGYAFF
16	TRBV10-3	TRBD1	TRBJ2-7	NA	TGTGCCATCAGTGAGTCGGGGGGGACAGGGAAATACGAGCAGTACTTC	CAISESGGTGKYEQYF
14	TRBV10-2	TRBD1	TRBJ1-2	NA	TGCGCCAGCAGTTTGACAGGGGGCGGCTATGGCTACACCTTC	CASSLTGGGYGYTF
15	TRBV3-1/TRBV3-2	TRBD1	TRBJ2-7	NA	TGTGCCAGCAGCCGACGACAGGGGGCCCTCTACGAGCAGTACTTC	CASSRRQGALYEQYF
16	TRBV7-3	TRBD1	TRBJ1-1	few	TGTGCCAGCAGCCAACTTCCGACAGGGGTGAACACTGAAGCTTTCTTT	CASSQLPTGVNTEAFF
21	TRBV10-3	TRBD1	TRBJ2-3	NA	TGTGCCATCAGTCCCGGGACAGGAGCATCTACCGTTTCCCGGAGCACAGATACGCAGTATTTT	CAISPGTGASTVSRSTDTQYF
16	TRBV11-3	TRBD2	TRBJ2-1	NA	TGTGCCAGCAGCTCGACGACTAGCGGGGGGTACAATGAGCAGTTCTTC	CASSSTTSGGYNEQFF
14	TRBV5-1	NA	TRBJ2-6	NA	TGCGCCAGCAGTGTAGGAGCCGGGGCCAACGTCCTGACTTTC	CASSVGAGANVLTF
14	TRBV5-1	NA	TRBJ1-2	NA	TGCGCCAGCAGCTTGGCTCCCGCTAACTATGGCTACACCTTC	CASSLAPANYGYTF
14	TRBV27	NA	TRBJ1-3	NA	TGTGCCAGCAGTTCGGGACTCTCTGGAAACACCATATATTTT	CASSSGLSGNTIYF
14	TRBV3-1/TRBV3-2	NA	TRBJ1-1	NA	TGTGCCAGCAGCCAAGAGGGCGCCCCGTTGGGCGCTTTCTTT	CASSQEGAPLGAFF